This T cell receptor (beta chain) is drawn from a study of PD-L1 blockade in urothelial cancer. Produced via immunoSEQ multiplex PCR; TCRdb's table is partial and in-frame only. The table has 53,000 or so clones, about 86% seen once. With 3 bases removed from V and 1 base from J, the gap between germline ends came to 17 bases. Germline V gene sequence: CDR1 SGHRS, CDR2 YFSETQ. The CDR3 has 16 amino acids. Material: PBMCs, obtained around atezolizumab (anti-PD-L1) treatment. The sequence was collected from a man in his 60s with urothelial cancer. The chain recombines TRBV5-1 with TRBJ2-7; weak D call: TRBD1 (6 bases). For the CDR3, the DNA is TGCGCCAGCAGCTCAGAGACAGGCCATCTTTCCTACGAGCAGTACTTC. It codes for CASSSETGHLSYEQYF. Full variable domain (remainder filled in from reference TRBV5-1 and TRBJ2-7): KAGVTQTPRYLIKTRGQQVTLSCSPISGHRSVSWYQQTPGQGLQFLFEYFSETQRNKGNFPGRFSGRQFSNSRSEMNVSTLELGDSALYLCASSSETGHLSYEQYFGPGTRLTVT.